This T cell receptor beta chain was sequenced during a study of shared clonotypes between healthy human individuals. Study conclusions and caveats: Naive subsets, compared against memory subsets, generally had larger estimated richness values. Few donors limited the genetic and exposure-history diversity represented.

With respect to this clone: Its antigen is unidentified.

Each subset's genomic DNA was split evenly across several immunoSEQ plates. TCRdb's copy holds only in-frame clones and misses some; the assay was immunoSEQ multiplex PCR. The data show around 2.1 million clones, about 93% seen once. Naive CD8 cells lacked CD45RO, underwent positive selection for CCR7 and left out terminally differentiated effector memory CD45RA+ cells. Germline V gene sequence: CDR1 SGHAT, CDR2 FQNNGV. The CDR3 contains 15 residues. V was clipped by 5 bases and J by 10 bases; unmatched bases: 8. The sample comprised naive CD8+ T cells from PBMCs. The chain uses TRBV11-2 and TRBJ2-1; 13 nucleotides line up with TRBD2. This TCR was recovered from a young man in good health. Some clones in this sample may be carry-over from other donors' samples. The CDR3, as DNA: TGTGCCAGCAGCCATACTAGCGGGAGGGCCAGAGAGCAGTTCTTC. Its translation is CASSHTSGRAREQFF.